Sequencing of this T cell receptor beta chain was carried out in a study of blood T cell repertoires in COVID-19. Across the whole study: The United States, Italy and Spain provided the acute and convalescent COVID-19 samples. Sources were T cells, B-cell-depleted T cells, or PBMCs; the material itself was cDNA or gDNA.

Study processing details: Reference gene primers were amplified, and this amplification served to estimate nucleated cell counts. Libraries were prepared by immunoSEQ multiplex PCR; TCRdb keeps only in-frame clonotypes and omits some of them. The V and J calls and clone size come from that table; D and trimming were worked out from the DNA. In the table there are under 150,000 clones, 80% of which are singletons. The CDR3 sequence is 12 residues long. Germline CDR1 is SGHTA and CDR2 is FQGTGA. After removal of 4 bases from V and 8 bases from J, the junction contained 3 bases not matched to a gene. J is TRBJ1-2 and V is TRBV7-3; 8 bases align to TRBD1. Sequencing input: peripheral blood. The clonotype comes from a human donor in a cohort sampled during active COVID-19. Here the CDR3 reads CASSSTGEGYTF. As DNA, the CDR3 is TGTGCCAGCAGCTCGACAGGGGAGGGCTACACCTTC.